This T cell receptor beta chain emerged from a study of CD8+CD57+ T cells in acquired aplastic anemia. Study background: An average of roughly 2.9 ug of DNA was obtained from sorted CD4+ and CD8+ cells.

Both TCR beta VDJ combination and CDR3 sequence profiling were carried out. Genomic DNA was the template for this profiling. TCRdb reanalysed the reads using MiXCR and keeps one entry per CDR3 protein. The data show approximately 250,000 distinct CDR3 sequences, around 82% seen once. Regarding the study as a whole: In CD8+ cells, Simpson's diversity showed no significant difference between patients and controls. Twenty-nine CD8+ CDR3 sequences were shared between patients and controls.

Germline loops: CDR1 SGHAT, CDR2 FQNNGV. This CDR3 spans 14 amino acids. This clonotype has a handful of counts. What it binds is unknown. Compared with germline, one end of the junction differs, possibly owing to a read error. Sequenced patients had shown CD8+CD57+ cell expansion by flow cytometry. At blood sampling, none of the patients had yet received therapy. The clonotype originates from a human donor with aplastic anemia. The chain employs TRBV11-2 and TRBJ2-3, with no clear D. The sequenced sample consisted of sorted CD4+, CD8+, or CD8+CD57+ T cells (not recorded which) from PBMCs. The CDR3 region has the DNA TGCGCCAGCAGCCTCCAGCCAGATACCGATACGCAGTATTTT. Protein sequence: CASSLQPDTDTQYF.